Each of the 17 T cell receptor beta chains below was sequenced from the same sample in a study of beta chain features in type 1 diabetes. Study-wide findings and caveats: People with Type 1 diabetes carried modestly yet significantly shorter TCRB CDR3s in all four CD4+ subsets.

Antigen specificity for these receptors is unknown. Expressed TCRB transcripts were sequenced because the isolated RNA had all been reverse transcribed beforehand. Libraries were prepared by immunoSEQ multiplex PCR; TCRdb keeps only in-frame clonotypes and omits some of them. The sample contains about 52,000 clones, roughly 39% of which appear only once. Input material: Tregs from blood. These receptors were taken from a man aged 25-40 years with type 1 diabetes.

The V gene is TRBV7-2, the J gene TRBJ2-4; 14 bases are a match to TRBD2. J was trimmed by 0 bases and V by 5 bases; bases with no gene match: 6. In germline, CDR1 is SGHTA, CDR2 FQGNSA. The CDR3 consists of 18 residues. The CDR3 sequence is CASSQGTSGSLAKNIQYF. The CDR3 DNA follows: TGTGCCAGCAGCCAAGGGACTAGCGGGAGCCTAGCCAAAAACATTCAGTACTTC.

This chain links TRBV7-8 with TRBJ2-5; 11 nucleotides line up with TRBD2. CDR3 length equals 16 residues. Germline loops: CDR1 SGHVS, CDR2 FQNEAQ. V lost 5 bases and J lost 0; bases outside the gene matches: 5. CDR3 bases: TGTGCCAGCAGCCTACCACTAGCGGGAGACCAAGAGACCCAGTACTTC. Amino acids: CASSLPLAGDQETQYF. Drawing the rest from reference TRBV7-8 and TRBJ2-5, the complete variable domain is GAGVSQSPRYKVAKRGQDVALRCDPISGHVSLFWYQQALGQGPEFLTYFQNEAQLDKSGLPSDRFFAERPEGSVSTLKIQRTQQEDSAVYLCASSLPLAGDQETQYFGPGTRLLVL.

This clone came up a few times. The chain employs TRBV7-6 and TRBJ2-1; TRBD2 agrees at 10 bases. CDR3 length: 17 amino acids. Losses at the gene ends were 1 base for V and 8 bases for J; bases not matched to a gene: 11. Germline-derived CDR1 and CDR2 are SGHVS and FNYEAQ. DNA for the CDR3: TGTGCCAGCAGCTTAGGGGGTAGCGGGAGGTCTCGAGATGAGCAGTTCTTC. Amino acid sequence: CASSLGGSGRSRDEQFF.

The sample holds a few counts of this clone. This chain uses TRBV4-1 with TRBJ1-1; 7 bases are a match to TRBD1. J lost 5 bases, V lost 1 base, and 4 bases had no gene match. CDR1 and CDR2 from the germline V gene are MGHRA and YSYEKL. This CDR3 has 14 residues. This CDR3 is CASSQAYRGTEAFF. The CDR3 coding sequence is TGCGCCAGCAGCCAAGCTTACAGGGGAACTGAAGCTTTCTTT.

The chain couples TRBV7-9 to TRBJ1-1, with D maybe TRBD1 (5 bases). V dropped 5 bases and J dropped 6 bases, with 13 bases sitting between them. CDR1 SEHNR and CDR2 FQNEAQ come from the germline V gene (reference sequence). The CDR3 totals 13 residues. CDR3 protein: CASSVTQESEAFF. CDR3 nucleotides: TGTGCCAGCAGCGTGACACAGGAATCTGAAGCTTTCTTT.

This clone showed up just a few times. The V and J genes are TRBV28 and TRBJ2-7; tentatively, D is TRBD2 (5 bases). Germline values: CDR1 MDHEN, CDR2 SYDVKM. Trimming took 5 bases from V and 2 from J, leaving 16 bases between them. The CDR3 contains 15 residues. The CDR3 sequence is CASSRRGSRAYEQYF. CDR3 coding DNA: TGTGCCAGCAGTCGACGAGGGTCCCGGGCCTACGAGCAGTACTTC.

CDR3 region: CASSVEGAPDTQYF. CDR3 DNA: TGTGCCAGCAGCGTAGAGGGAGCCCCGGATACGCAGTATTTT. V usage is TRBV9 and J usage is TRBJ2-3, with D perhaps matching TRBD2 (5 bases). Trimming shortened V by 0 bases and J by 6 bases, and 11 bases separated the two germline ends. Germline loops: CDR1 SGDLS, CDR2 YYNGEE. The CDR3 runs 14 residues.

The chain links TRBV7-9 to TRBJ1-4; D not certain. CDR3 length equals 14 residues. V lost 6 bases and J lost 8, with 16 bases in between. Germline V gene data show CDR1 as SEHNR and CDR2 as FQNEAQ (reference sequence). CDR3 coding DNA: TGTGCCAGCAGTCCAGTGGTAGCCGGAGAAAAACTGTTTTTT. Translating it yields CASSPVVAGEKLFF.

This clone showed up just once. This rearrangement joins TRBV11-2 to TRBJ2-2; 9 nucleotides align to TRBD2. The CDR3 runs to 15 residues. V shed 1 base, J shed 9 bases, and the junction held 6 bases outside the gene matches. The germline V gene encodes CDR1 SGHAT and CDR2 FQNNGV. This CDR3 reads CASSLVGTSLRELFF. CDR3 DNA sequence: TGTGCCAGCAGCTTAGTCGGGACTAGCCTCAGGGAGCTGTTTTTT.

This clone was detected only a few times. The CDR3 reads CASSWTPGTGGREQYF. The CDR3 nucleotides are TGCGCCAGCAGCTGGACCCCCGGGACAGGGGGCCGCGAGCAGTACTTC. The rearrangement links TRBV5-1 to TRBJ2-7; 12 bases line up with TRBD1. This CDR3 is built from 16 residues. The junction had 10 bases not matched to a gene; V was cut back by 3 bases and J by 6 bases. From germline, CDR1 is SGHRS and CDR2 YFSETQ.

This clone was recorded a few times. The chain recombines TRBV28 with TRBJ1-2; D is unresolved. From germline, CDR1 is MDHEN and CDR2 SYDVKM. Trimming took 5 bases from V and 8 from J, leaving 24 bases between them. The CDR3 is 16 residues long. The CDR3 DNA is TGTGCCAGCAGTAACGCAAACCGCGCCCCGGGTCAAGGCTACACCTTC. Translation: CASSNANRAPGQGYTF.

The V call is TRBV29-1, the J call TRBJ2-5, with TRBD2 as a possible D gene (5 bases). Germline V gene sequence: CDR1 SQVTM, CDR2 ANQGSEA. The CDR3 contains 13 residues. Trimming removed 8 bases from V and 3 bases from J, with 16 bases in between. This chain's CDR3 is CSSHSRREETQYF. The CDR3 bases are TGCAGCTCGCACTCGAGGCGGGAAGAGACCCAGTACTTC.

The V and J genes are TRBV28 and TRBJ2-2, with 9 bases lining up with TRBD1. The CDR3 extends over 19 amino acids. Losses at the gene ends were 6 bases for V and 0 bases for J; bases not matched to a gene: 14. Germline CDR1 MDHEN, CDR2 SYDVKM. CDR3 amino acids: CASRPDRGWTSSNTGELFF. The CDR3 nucleotides are TGTGCCAGCAGACCCGACAGGGGGTGGACTAGTTCGAACACCGGGGAGCTGTTTTTT.

The V and J genes are TRBV5-5 and TRBJ1-1; D possibly corresponds to TRBD1 (6 bases). CDR1 is SGHKS, CDR2 YYEKEE, per germline (reference sequence). With 5 bases removed from V and 3 bases from J, the gap between germline ends came to 11 bases. The CDR3 spans 13 residues. The CDR3 reads CASRWDTDTEAFF. CDR3 nucleotide sequence: TGTGCCAGCAGGTGGGACACCGACACTGAAGCTTTCTTT.

This chain connects TRBV7-8 to TRBJ2-1; 9 nucleotides align to TRBD2. V gave up 3 bases and J gave up 5 bases; unmatched junction bases: 5. This CDR3 spans 15 amino acids. Germline V gene data show CDR1 as SGHVS and CDR2 as FQNEAQ. CDR3 residues: CASSFSSGRHNEQFF. CDR3 in DNA: TGTGCCAGCAGCTTTTCGAGCGGGAGGCACAATGAGCAGTTCTTC.

The V and J genes are TRBV10-2 and TRBJ2-1; no definite D call. This CDR3 region has 15 residues. CDR1 WSHSY and CDR2 SAAADI come from the germline V gene. V lost 7 bases to trimming and J lost 5 bases, with 18 bases between them. CDR3 DNA: TGCGCCAGCACCAACCCTATTCGAAATAACAATGAGCAGTTCTTC. This sequence encodes CASTNPIRNNNEQFF.

The chain employs TRBV2 and TRBJ2-2, with D possibly matching TRBD1 (6 bases). CDR1 and CDR2 from the germline V gene are SNHLY and FYNNEI. This CDR3 region has 14 residues. V lost 5 bases to trimming and J lost 2 bases, with 9 bases between them. The CDR3 DNA reads TGTGCCAGCAGTCCGGGACATAACACCGGGGAGCTGTTTTTT. Translated: CASSPGHNTGELFF.